The 26 T cell receptor beta chains in this list originate from one sample, sequenced in a study of shared clonotypes between healthy human individuals. Measured with immunoSEQ multiplex PCR; TCRdb has only the in-frame clones, and not every one. The sample holds about 300,000 clones, around 72% seen once. The material sequenced was memory CD4+ T cells sorted from blood. Subset defined: CD45RA-negative fraction. The receptor source for this set is a man in his thirties or forties in good health.

V usage is TRBV27 and J usage is TRBJ2-3, with 8 bases lining up with TRBD1. Trimming removed 4 bases from V and 3 bases from J; junction bases left unmatched: 21. The CDR3 consists of 20 residues. Germline V lookup: CDR1 MNHEY, CDR2 SMNVEV (reference sequence). CDR3: CASSSGSGTGGLYGTDTQYF. In nucleotides, the CDR3 is TGTGCCAGCAGTTCTGGGTCCGGGACAGGTGGGCTTTACGGTACAGATACGCAGTATTTT.

This clone turned up a few times. This sequence joins TRBV7-7 and TRBJ1-2, with D perhaps matching TRBD1 (6 bases). The CDR3 has 13 amino acids. The germline V gene encodes CDR1 SSHAT and CDR2 FNYEAQ (reference sequence). The CDR3 spells CANSQGGSWGYTF. Here the CDR3 DNA reads TGTGCTAACTCACAGGGAGGCTCCTGGGGCTACACCTTC.

A note on this clone: This sample also contains other DNA sequences that code for the same CDR3. This chain connects TRBV5-4 to TRBJ2-5; D is perhaps TRBD2 (6 bases). V was pared by 4 bases and J by 5 bases, with 15 bases between. Looked up from germline, CDR1 is SGHNT and CDR2 is YYREEE (reference sequence). The CDR3 has 14 amino acids. This chain's CDR3 is CASSPSGGTETQYF. DNA for the CDR3: TGTGCCAGCAGCCCTAGTGGCGGGACGGAGACCCAGTACTTC.

V usage is TRBV4-1 and J usage is TRBJ2-2; possible D gene TRBD1, 5 bases. The CDR3 is made up of 15 amino acids. Germline CDR1 and CDR2: MGHRA and YSYEKL. Trimming stripped 2 bases from V and 5 bases from J, with 12 bases between. The CDR3 loop is CASSQSPGITGELFF. CDR3 DNA sequence: TGCGCCAGCAGCCAATCGCCAGGGATTACCGGGGAGCTGTTTTTT.

The rearrangement uses TRBV11-1 and TRBJ2-1; 15 positions agree with TRBD2. After removal of 3 bases from V and 4 bases from J, the junction contained 7 bases not matched to a gene. Germline V gene lookup returns CDR1 SGHAT and CDR2 FQDESV (reference sequence). This CDR3 region has 18 residues. CDR3 nucleotide sequence: TGTGCCAGCAGCTTGGGGGGACTAGCGGGAGGTACGTACAATGAGCAGTTCTTC. Encoded protein: CASSLGGLAGGTYNEQFF.

The chain is built from TRBV6-1 and TRBJ1-5; D not resolved. Germline CDR1 and CDR2: MNHNS and SASEGT. V lost 2 bases and J lost 0, with 17 bases in between. This CDR3 is 18 amino acids long. The CDR3 DNA sequence: TGTGCCAGCAGTGAATTTGGGGTTTGGCAGACTAGCAATCAGCCCCAGCATTTT. Translating gives CASSEFGVWQTSNQPQHF.

Concerning this clone: This likely came from a read error, as a far larger clone is one base away. The V gene is TRBV27, the J gene TRBJ2-7; no clear D gene. The CDR3 runs 11 residues. V was trimmed by 5 bases and J by 2 bases, leaving 4 bases between them. Germline loops: CDR1 MNHEY, CDR2 SMNVEV (reference sequence). In nucleotides, the CDR3 is TGTGCCAGCAGTCACGCCTACGAGCAGTACTTC. Translated, it gives CASSHAYEQYF.

This chain links TRBV5-1 with TRBJ2-2; 7 nucleotides agree with TRBD2. Germline V gives CDR1 SGHRS, CDR2 YFSETQ. This CDR3 is 15 amino acids long. Losses at the gene ends were 4 bases for V and 0 bases for J; bases not matched to a gene: 3. Here the CDR3 reads CASSTGLANTGELFF. CDR3 sequence (DNA): TGCGCCAGCAGCACTGGACTAGCGAACACCGGGGAGCTGTTTTTT.

Concerning this clone: This may stem from a read error, because a much larger clone lies one nucleotide away. The J gene is TRBJ1-4, the V gene TRBV7-2, with TRBD1 matching 11 bases. Germline trimming cut 3 bases from V and 7 bases from J; bases unmatched to any gene: 1. The CDR3 runs 14 residues. Germline V gene lookup returns CDR1 SGHTA and CDR2 FQGNSA. CDR3 protein: CASSLGTGGEKLFF. CDR3 DNA sequence: TGTGCCAGCAGCTTGGGGACAGGGGGTGAAAAACTGTTTTTT.

The chain employs TRBV5-6 and TRBJ2-1; no reliable D call. CDR1 and CDR2 (germline): SGHDT, YYEEEE. This CDR3 has 15 residues. V gave up 7 bases and J gave up 2 bases, with 16 bases separating them. This CDR3 reads CASCTVRATYNEQFF. In nucleotides, the CDR3 is TGTGCCAGCTGCACCGTACGGGCGACCTACAATGAGCAGTTCTTC.

This clone has just one count. The CDR3 spells CASSLPHGGLNTEAFF. In DNA, the CDR3 is TGTGCCAGTAGTTTACCCCACGGGGGGTTGAACACTGAAGCTTTCTTT. The chain recombines TRBV19 with TRBJ1-1, with D tentatively TRBD1 (5 bases). This CDR3 has 16 residues. V gave up 5 bases and J gave up 0 bases, with 16 bases separating them. The germline gives CDR1 LNHDA, CDR2 SQIVND (reference sequence).

This rearrangement joins TRBV27 to TRBJ2-2; 11 bases map to TRBD2. The V segment lost 2 bases and the J segment 5 bases; nucleotides outside the gene matches: 4. Germline V gene data show CDR1 as MNHEY and CDR2 as SMNVEV (reference sequence). The CDR3 runs 16 residues. Here the CDR3 reads CASSLRLAGGTGELFF. CDR3 DNA sequence: TGTGCCAGCAGTTTAAGGCTAGCGGGAGGTACCGGGGAGCTGTTTTTT.

The rearrangement links TRBV19 to TRBJ2-1, with 9 bases lining up with TRBD2. The ends lost 4 bases at V and 5 bases at J; junction bases unmatched: 6. The CDR3 is made up of 15 amino acids. The germline CDR1 and CDR2 sequences are LNHDA and SQIVND (reference sequence). CDR3 region: CASSNLAGLDNEQFF. CDR3 nucleotides: TGTGCCAGTAGTAATCTAGCGGGACTCGACAATGAGCAGTTCTTC.

On this clone itself: This likely reflects a read error, since a far larger clone is one base away. Within the sample, other DNA sequences also encode this same CDR3. This chain connects TRBV6-5 to TRBJ2-7, with D uncertain. V was pared by 8 bases and J by 1 base, with 12 bases between. The germline V gene encodes CDR1 MNHEY and CDR2 SVGAGI. The CDR3 totals 13 residues. CDR3 sequence: CASGNGISYEQYF. The CDR3 bases are TGTGCCAGCGGGAATGGGATTTCCTACGAGCAGTACTTC.

A remark on this clone: Different DNA sequences within this sample yield the same CDR3. This chain links TRBV30 with TRBJ2-5; D gene unclear. CDR3 size: 11 residues. The ends were cut back, 0 bases at V and 5 bases at J, with 4 bases in the middle. Germline CDR1 and CDR2: GTSNPN and SVGIG (reference sequence). CDR3 bases: TGTGCCTGGAGTGTAAGTGAGACCCAGTACTTC. Its protein product is CAWSVSETQYF. The full variable domain, in which reference TRBV30 and TRBJ2-5 provide the parts outside the CDR3, is SQTIHQWPATLVQPVGSPLSLECTVEGTSNPNLYWYRQAAGRGLQLLFYSVGIGQISSEVPQNLSASRPQDRQFILSSKKLLLSDSGFYLCAWSVSETQYFGPGTRLLVL.

The J gene is TRBJ2-5, the V gene TRBV5-1; 7 bases are shared with TRBD1. This CDR3 is 14 amino acids long. Germline values: CDR1 SGHRS, CDR2 YFSETQ. The junction had 3 bases not matched to a gene; V was cut back by 0 bases and J by 4 bases. CDR3 loop: CASSLATGVETQYF. The DNA of the CDR3 is TGCGCCAGCAGCTTGGCTACAGGGGTAGAGACCCAGTACTTC.

V usage is TRBV2 and J usage is TRBJ1-5; 12 bases agree with TRBD1. Germline CDR1 and CDR2: SNHLY and FYNNEI. The CDR3 is made up of 17 amino acids. V shed 0 bases and J 6 bases; nucleotides not matched to a gene: 6. This CDR3 reads CASSEAGGQGAGQPQHF. CDR3 nucleotides: TGTGCCAGCAGTGAAGCGGGGGGACAGGGGGCAGGTCAGCCCCAGCATTTT.

The J gene is TRBJ1-5, the V gene TRBV5-4; tentative D call: TRBD1 (5 bases). This CDR3 spans 16 amino acids. V gave up 2 bases and J gave up 6 bases, with 18 bases separating them. CDR1 and CDR2 (germline): SGHNT, YYREEE (reference sequence). The CDR3 spells CASSLFFGQGTQPQHF. In nucleotides, the CDR3 is TGTGCCAGCAGCTTATTTTTCGGGCAGGGTACTCAGCCCCAGCATTTT.

CDR3 sequence (DNA): TGCGCCAGCAGGAAAGCGGGAGTCAGGGGCACCGGGGAGCTGTTTTTT. It encodes CASRKAGVRGTGELFF. This chain connects TRBV10-2 to TRBJ2-2, with TRBD2 identical over 8 bases. J gave up 4 bases and V 6 bases, and 10 bases lay outside the gene matches. The CDR3 is made up of 16 amino acids. Germline V gene sequence: CDR1 WSHSY, CDR2 SAAADI.

The chain is built from TRBV28 and TRBJ1-2; 9 bases line up with TRBD1. The CDR3 loop spans 15 amino acids. V was pared by 1 base and J by 7 bases, with 7 bases of the junction left unmatched. Looked up from germline, CDR1 is MDHEN and CDR2 is SYDVKM. This CDR3 reads CASSLSHRGQGGYTF. In DNA form, the CDR3 reads TGTGCCAGCAGTTTATCCCACAGGGGGCAAGGTGGCTACACCTTC.

This chain uses TRBV25-1 with TRBJ2-2; tentative D call: TRBD2 (7 bases). The CDR3 length is 15 residues. Germline CDR1 MGHDK, CDR2 SYGVNS. V lost 5 bases and J 0 bases, leaving 10 bases between the germline ends. The chain's CDR3 is CASSWGGTNTGELFF. CDR3 DNA sequence: TGTGCCAGCAGTTGGGGGGGCACGAACACCGGGGAGCTGTTTTTT.

CDR3 in DNA: TGTGCCAGCAGCAGGGACAGTTTCGATCAGCCCCAGCATTTT. Amino acids: CASSRDSFDQPQHF. J is TRBJ1-5 and V is TRBV5-5, with 7 bases fitting TRBD1. Germline V gene sequence: CDR1 SGHKS, CDR2 YYEKEE (reference sequence). V lost 4 bases and J lost 5; bases outside the gene matches: 6. The CDR3 loop spans 14 amino acids.

This clone came up once. This rearrangement joins TRBV6-1 to TRBJ1-6; no clear D gene. The CDR3 has 13 amino acids. Trimming removed 11 bases at V and 0 bases at J, with 8 bases between. Per the germline V gene, CDR1 is MNHNS and CDR2 is SASEGT. CDR3 nucleotides: TGTGCCGCGGCGAGCTCCTATAATTCACCCCTCCACTTT. Protein product: CAAASSYNSPLHF.

The chain couples TRBV27 to TRBJ2-1; 9 bases fit TRBD1. This CDR3 region has 14 residues. V lost 6 bases, J lost 9 bases, and 9 bases stayed unmatched. CDR1 is MNHEY, CDR2 SMNVEV, per germline (reference sequence). This CDR3 reads CASSLDRGNGEQFF. CDR3 bases: TGTGCCAGCAGCTTGGACAGGGGAAATGGTGAGCAGTTCTTC.

This clone was observed a single time. The chain employs TRBV19 and TRBJ1-1; no clear D. The CDR3 runs to 12 residues. Trimming cost V 4 bases and J 7 bases, with 10 bases left between them. Germline V lookup: CDR1 LNHDA, CDR2 SQIVND (reference sequence). The CDR3 nucleotides are TGTGCCAGTAGTACCACTATCTATGAAGCTTTCTTT. Its translation is CASSTTIYEAFF.

The chain recombines TRBV6-6 with TRBJ1-6, with D possibly matching TRBD1 (5 bases). This CDR3 is 14 amino acids long. Per germline, CDR1 MNHNY and CDR2 SVGAGI (reference sequence). Trimming removed 5 bases from V and 7 bases from J, with 12 bases in between. The CDR3 sequence is CASSLKSGNSPLHF. The CDR3 bases are TGTGCCAGCAGTCTCAAATCAGGGAATTCACCCCTCCACTTT.